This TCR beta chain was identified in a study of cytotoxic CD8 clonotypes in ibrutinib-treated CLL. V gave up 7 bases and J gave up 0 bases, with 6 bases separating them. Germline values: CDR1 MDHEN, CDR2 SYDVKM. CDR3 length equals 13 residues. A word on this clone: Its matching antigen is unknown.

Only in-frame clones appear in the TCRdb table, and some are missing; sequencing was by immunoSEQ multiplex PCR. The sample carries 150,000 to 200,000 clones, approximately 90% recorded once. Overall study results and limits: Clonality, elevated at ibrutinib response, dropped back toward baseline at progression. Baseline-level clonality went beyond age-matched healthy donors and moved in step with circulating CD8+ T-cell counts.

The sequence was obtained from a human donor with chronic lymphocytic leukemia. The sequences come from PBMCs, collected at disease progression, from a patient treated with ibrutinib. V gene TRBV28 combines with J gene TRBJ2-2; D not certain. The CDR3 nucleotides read TGTGCCAGCATGCCCGCGAACACCGGGGAGCTGTTTTTT. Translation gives CASMPANTGELFF.